This TCR beta chain was recovered during a study of T cell responses to AZD1222 COVID-19 vaccine. Overall study results and limits: White British ancestry dominated among donors, who included more females, and clonal diversity was possibly underestimated.

CDR3 length: 16 amino acids. Between the trimmed V and J ends, which lost 0 bases and 2 bases, there was a span of 12 bases. Germline CDR1 is SGDLS and CDR2 is YYNGEE. Notes on this clone: Its antigen is unknown.

Assay: immunoSEQ multiplex PCR; the TCRdb copy retains only in-frame clones and omits some. The table records tens of thousands of clones, 70% to 90% of them present only once. The V and J genes are TRBV9 and TRBJ1-5, with D hard to call. The clonotype originates from an adult who received the AZD1222 COVID-19 vaccine. Source: peripheral blood, taken 28 days after the second AZD1222 dose. CDR3 residues: CASSVDPGTGNQPQHF. CDR3 nucleotides: TGTGCCAGCAGCGTAGATCCGGGTACAGGCAATCAGCCCCAGCATTTT.